These 8 T cell receptor beta chains were all obtained from the same sample, sequenced in a study of blood T cells in healthy people across ages (dated by TCRdb to the mid-2010s). Receptor amplification or capture employed 5' RACE. The reads were generated on an Illumina HiSeq 2500. A second 7 to 11 cycle PCR used a sample-barcoded 5' primer and a J-beta primer mix. The public reads were run again by TCRdb, first through fastp at Q25 and then through MiXCR, and only productive beta chains were kept. Rows are unified per CDR3 protein, each entry keeping the most common DNA and genes. The sample table records 1.4 million or so distinct CDR3 sequences; around 40% of these occur just once. The top ten clones comprise about 3.8% of the sample. Sample: blood. These receptors originate from a woman aged 18 to 35 in good health.

V usage is TRBV7-9 and J usage is TRBJ1-2; 8 bases are a match to TRBD1. J was trimmed by 2 bases and V by 4 bases; bases with no gene match: 9. Germline CDR1 SEHNR, CDR2 FQNEAQ (reference sequence). The CDR3 spans 16 residues. CDR3 sequence (DNA): TGTGCCAGCAGCTACAACCTGGGACAGGCCAACTATGGCTACACCTTC. Translating it yields CASSYNLGQANYGYTF.

V and J are TRBV5-1 and TRBJ2-3, with D perhaps TRBD2 (6 bases). The CDR3 loop spans 14 amino acids. V dropped 0 bases and J dropped 5 bases, with 10 bases sitting between them. Germline-derived CDR1 and CDR2 are SGHRS and YFSETQ. CDR3 sequence: CASSLGLGVDTQYF. DNA of the CDR3: TGCGCCAGCAGCTTGGGACTAGGAGTAGATACGCAGTATTTT.

The genes are TRBV5-1 and TRBJ2-4; possibly TRBD2 for D (6 bases). This CDR3 spans 12 amino acids. Germline lookup yields CDR1 SGHRS and CDR2 YFSETQ. Trimming stripped 3 bases from V and 6 bases from J, with 7 bases between. In DNA form, the CDR3 reads TGCGCCAGCAGCTCGGAGGGAAACATTCAGTACTTC. Amino acids: CASSSEGNIQYF.

The CDR3: CASFGRGDQPQHF. The CDR3 region has the DNA TGTGCCAGCTTCGGCAGAGGGGATCAGCCCCAGCATTTT. The V call is TRBV6-2 or TRBV6-3, the J call TRBJ1-5, with D possibly matching TRBD1 (5 bases). With 8 bases removed from V and 5 bases from J, the gap between germline ends came to 13 bases. The CDR3 contains 13 residues. CDR1 and CDR2 from the germline V gene are MNHEY and SVGEGT.

The chain combines TRBV29-1 with TRBJ2-6; maybe TRBD1 (5 bases). The V end was cut by 5 bases, the J end by 4 bases, with 12 bases between. From germline, CDR1 is SQVTM and CDR2 ANQGSEA. The CDR3 sequence is 14 residues long. For the CDR3, the DNA is TGCAGCGTTATCCCGACAGCCGGGGCCAACGTCCTGACTTTC. This translates into CSVIPTAGANVLTF. Combining the CDR3 with reference TRBV29-1 and TRBJ2-6 gives the whole variable domain SAVISQKPSRDICQRGTSLTIQCQVDSQVTMMFWYRQQPGQSLTLIATANQGSEATYESGFVIDKFPISRPNLTFSTLTVSNMSPEDSSIYLCSVIPTAGANVLTFGAGSRLTVL.

The rearrangement joins TRBV12-3 or TRBV12-4 to TRBJ2-3; D gene uncertain. Trimming took off 1 base at V and 6 bases at J, with 8 bases between the two ends. The CDR3 is made up of 13 amino acids. The CDR3 spells CASSLVGPDTQYF. The CDR3 nucleotides are TGTGCCAGCAGTTTAGTAGGGCCGGATACGCAGTATTTT.

This clonotype was observed a few times. This sequence joins TRBV27 and TRBJ2-5; possibly TRBD1 for D (6 bases). The J call is doubtful: the DNA matches TRBJ2-7 better. This CDR3 contains 15 residues. Germline-derived CDR1 and CDR2 are MNHEY and SMNVEV (reference sequence). The CDR3 DNA reads as TGTGCCAGCAGTTTTAGTTGGCAGGGGTCGCACGAGCAGTACTTC. As protein: CASSFSWQGSHEQYF.

This clonotype was found a few times. The V call is TRBV4-2, the J call TRBJ2-1, with a tentative D call TRBD2 (5 bases). The length of the CDR3 is 13 residues. V was shortened by 0 bases and J by 15 bases, with 15 bases between the two germline ends. Germline CDR1 and CDR2: LGHNA and YNFKEQ. The CDR3 DNA sequence: TGTGCCAGCAGCCAAGATCGAGGAGGTCGAGGGTTCTTC. It encodes CASSQDRGGRGFF.